This T cell receptor (beta chain) was retrieved from a study of T cells in tuberculosis. The method was immunoSEQ multiplex PCR; TCRdb's version includes in-frame clones alone and lacks a portion of them. The sample has approximately 57,000 clones; 70% to 90% are singletons. Sorting used thawed, overnight-rested PBMC stained with anti-CD3, a viability dye and GMM-loaded CD1B tetramer. CD1B tetramers were loaded with Rhodococcus equi-derived C32 glucose monomycolate. The length of the CDR3 is 14 residues. V dropped 7 bases and J dropped 5 bases, with 14 bases sitting between them. The germline V gene has CDR1 SNHLY and CDR2 FYNNEI.

This TCR was sampled from an adult woman with latent tuberculosis. Sequencing was done on a sample of CD1b-GMM tetramer-negative cells sorted from PBMCs. This chain links TRBV2 with TRBJ1-4; TRBD1 is a possible D gene (5 bases). CDR3 DNA: TGTGCCAGCATTTCTGACAGAAACAATGAAAAACTGTTTTTT. Amino acid sequence: CASISDRNNEKLFF.